The 9 T cell receptor beta chains below come from one sample, sequenced in a study of T cells after yellow fever vaccination (dated by TCRdb to the late 2010s). The protocol used for the library was 5' RACE. Instrument on record: Illumina NovaSeq 6000. Starting from the raw public reads, TCRdb applied fastp trimming at Q25, assembled clones with MiXCR and retained in-frame beta chains. Each record represents a unique CDR3 protein, reported with the most common genes and DNA among its rows. The sample table shows a few hundred thousand distinct CDR3 sequences, and around 3.6% are seen once. The top ten clonotypes cover 20% to 30% of the sample. The label giving this sample's treatment or condition can be read as: live attenuated yellow fever vaccine strain. Sequenced material: PBMCs, taken on the day of the yellow fever booster vaccination. All receptors derive from a man between 18 and 29 years old who received the YFV17D yellow fever vaccine.

Ten or more counts support this clonotype. The genes are TRBV24-1 and TRBJ2-5; D is unclear. There are 14 residues in the CDR3. The germline V gene has CDR1 KGHDR and CDR2 SFDVKD. The V end lost 4 bases, the J end lost 5 bases, and 13 bases lay between the germline ends. CDR3 nucleotide sequence: TGTGCCACCAGTGACCCCAAGAGTGAGGAGACCCAGTACTTC. It encodes CATSDPKSEETQYF.

This clonotype appeared many times. The chain has TRBV7-2 and TRBJ2-3; D gene unclear. Trimming took off 5 bases at V and 5 bases at J, with 8 bases between the two ends. CDR1 and CDR2 (germline): SGHTA, FQGNSA. The CDR3 has 12 amino acids. CDR3 DNA: TGTGCCAGCAGCCTTACGAAAGATACGCAGTATTTT. It codes for CASSLTKDTQYF.

The chain couples TRBV11-3 to TRBJ2-7; no firm D call. The length of the CDR3 is 17 residues. Germline V gene data show CDR1 as SGHNT and CDR2 as YENEEA. V lost 0 bases and J lost 3, with 18 bases in between. The CDR3 bases are TGTGCCAGCAGCTTAGATCCAGGCACCACACCAATCTACGAGCAGTACGTC. It encodes CASSLDPGTTPIYEQYV.

V gene TRBV7-2 combines with J gene TRBJ2-3, with D possibly being TRBD1 (6 bases). This CDR3 is 13 amino acids long. V shed 8 bases and J shed 6 bases, with 15 bases lying between them. Germline V gene data show CDR1 as SGHTA and CDR2 as FQGNSA. The chain's CDR3 is CASEVGAGDTQYF. CDR3 in DNA: TGTGCCAGCGAGGTGGGGGCCGGGGATACGCAGTATTTT.

This clonotype was found many times. The chain has TRBV6-2 or TRBV6-3 and TRBJ2-5; D unresolved. Trimming stripped 3 bases from V and 5 bases from J, with 10 bases between. This CDR3 is 13 amino acids long. CDR1 is MNHEY and CDR2 is SVGEGT in the germline V gene. The CDR3 sequence: CASSYGPGETQYF. CDR3 sequence (DNA): TGTGCCAGCAGTTATGGACCGGGTGAGACCCAGTACTTC.

The genes are TRBV12-3 or TRBV12-4 and TRBJ2-1; 8 bases are a match to TRBD2. The CDR3 length is 16 residues. V gave up 7 bases and J gave up 6 bases; unmatched junction bases: 14. CDR3 residues: CASTPQYGGVGNEQFF. The CDR3 coding sequence is TGTGCCAGCACCCCCCAGTACGGGGGGGTGGGCAATGAGCAGTTCTTC.

The chain carries TRBV5-6 and TRBJ2-7; 7 nucleotides align to TRBD1. The germline gives CDR1 SGHDT, CDR2 YYEEEE. Trimming cost V 0 bases and J 2 bases; bases outside gene matches: 5. The length of the CDR3 is 15 residues. The CDR3 sequence: CASSLAQTGTYEQYV. The CDR3 bases are TGTGCCAGCAGCTTGGCCCAGACAGGGACCTACGAGCAGTACGTC.

This clonotype appeared many times. This chain connects TRBV20-1 to TRBJ1-2; D not resolved. With 5 bases removed from V and 8 bases from J, the gap between germline ends came to 12 bases. Germline values: CDR1 DFQATT, CDR2 SNEGSKA (reference sequence). CDR3 length equals 11 residues. In DNA, the CDR3 is TGCAGTGCTTCCCCCCCGGGCGGCTACACCTTC. Translated: CSASPPGGYTF.

This clonotype showed up many times. The chain employs TRBV9 and TRBJ1-2, with D possibly TRBD1 on 5 matching bases. The V end was cut by 0 bases, the J end by 7 bases, with 10 bases between. CDR3 length equals 13 residues. Germline V gene sequence: CDR1 SGDLS, CDR2 YYNGEE. The CDR3 bases are TGTGCCAGCAGCGTAGCCGAAAGGGGTGGCTACACCTTC. Its translation: CASSVAERGGYTF.